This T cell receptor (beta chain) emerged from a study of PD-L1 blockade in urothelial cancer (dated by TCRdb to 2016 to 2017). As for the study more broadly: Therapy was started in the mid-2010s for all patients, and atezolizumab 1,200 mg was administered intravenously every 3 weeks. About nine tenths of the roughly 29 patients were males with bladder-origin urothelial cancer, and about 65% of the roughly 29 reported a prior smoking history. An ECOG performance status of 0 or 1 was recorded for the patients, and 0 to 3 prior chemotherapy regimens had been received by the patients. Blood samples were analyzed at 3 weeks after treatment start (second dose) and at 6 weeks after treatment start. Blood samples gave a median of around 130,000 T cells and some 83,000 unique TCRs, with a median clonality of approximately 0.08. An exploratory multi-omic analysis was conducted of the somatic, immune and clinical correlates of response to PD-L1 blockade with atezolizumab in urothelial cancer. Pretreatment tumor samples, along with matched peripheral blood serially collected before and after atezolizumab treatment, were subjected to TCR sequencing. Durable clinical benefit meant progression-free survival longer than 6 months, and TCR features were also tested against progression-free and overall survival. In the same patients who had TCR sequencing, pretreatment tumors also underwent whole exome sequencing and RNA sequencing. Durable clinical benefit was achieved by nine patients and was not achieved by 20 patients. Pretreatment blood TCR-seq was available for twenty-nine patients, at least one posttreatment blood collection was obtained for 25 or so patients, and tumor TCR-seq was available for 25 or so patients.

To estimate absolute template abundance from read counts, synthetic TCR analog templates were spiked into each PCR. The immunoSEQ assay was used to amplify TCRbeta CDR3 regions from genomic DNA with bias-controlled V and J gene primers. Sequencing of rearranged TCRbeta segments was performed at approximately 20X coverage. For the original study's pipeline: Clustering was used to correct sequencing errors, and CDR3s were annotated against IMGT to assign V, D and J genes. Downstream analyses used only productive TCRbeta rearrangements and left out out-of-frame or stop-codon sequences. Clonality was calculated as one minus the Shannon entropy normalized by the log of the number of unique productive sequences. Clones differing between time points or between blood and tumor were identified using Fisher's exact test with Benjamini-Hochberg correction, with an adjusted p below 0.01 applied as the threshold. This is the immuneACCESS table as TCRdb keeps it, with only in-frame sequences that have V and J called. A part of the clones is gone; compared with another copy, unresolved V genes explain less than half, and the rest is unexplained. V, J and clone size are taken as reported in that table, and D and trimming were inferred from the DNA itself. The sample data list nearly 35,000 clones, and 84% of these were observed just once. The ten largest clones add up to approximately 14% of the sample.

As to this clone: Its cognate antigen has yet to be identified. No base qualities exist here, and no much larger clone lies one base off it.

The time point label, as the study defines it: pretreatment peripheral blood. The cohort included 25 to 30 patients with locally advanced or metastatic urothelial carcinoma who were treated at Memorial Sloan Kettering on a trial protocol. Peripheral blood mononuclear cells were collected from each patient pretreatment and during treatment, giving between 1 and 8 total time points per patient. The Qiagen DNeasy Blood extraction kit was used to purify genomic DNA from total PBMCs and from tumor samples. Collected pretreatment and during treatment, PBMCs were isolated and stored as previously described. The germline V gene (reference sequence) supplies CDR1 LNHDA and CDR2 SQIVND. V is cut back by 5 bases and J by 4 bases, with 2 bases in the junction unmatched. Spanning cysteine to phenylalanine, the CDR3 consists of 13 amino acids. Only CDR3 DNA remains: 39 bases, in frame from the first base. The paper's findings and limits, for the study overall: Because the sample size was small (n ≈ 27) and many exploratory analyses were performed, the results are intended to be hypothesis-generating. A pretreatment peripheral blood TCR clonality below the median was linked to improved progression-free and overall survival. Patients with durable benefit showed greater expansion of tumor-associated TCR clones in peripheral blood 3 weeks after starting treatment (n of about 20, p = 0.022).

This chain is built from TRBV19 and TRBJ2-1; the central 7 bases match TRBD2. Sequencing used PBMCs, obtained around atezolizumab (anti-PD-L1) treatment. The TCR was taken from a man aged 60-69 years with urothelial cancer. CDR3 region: CASSLAEYNEQFF. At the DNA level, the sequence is TGTGCCAGTAGTCTAGCGGAGTACAATGAGCAGTTCTTC.